This is a list of T cell receptor beta chains from one sample in a study of identical twins. One entry per CDR3 protein, called by TCRdb with MiXCR from the 5' RACE reads. There are some 690,000 distinct CDR3 sequences in the sample; around 20% occur only once, and 4% to 5.5% lies in the top ten. These data are also associated with another study on T cells expressing NK-cell markers.

Material: PBMCs. The receptors come from a woman under 30 in good health. Each CDR3 is given with its conserved first and last residue. A D gene is named only where the DNA matches it firmly. Clone size is given for some rows only: seen once, a few or many times, or a class if the clone is expanded.

J,D,size,V,DNA,CDR3
TRBJ1-2,NA,few,TRBV27,TGTGCCAGTATTGGGAGCGTGGGTGGAGGCTATGGCTACACCTTC,CASIGSVGGGYGYTF
TRBJ2-1,TRBD1,many,TRBV5-1,TGCGCCAGCAGCCAGATCGGGGGACAGGGATCCTACAATGAGCAGTTCTTC,CASSQIGGQGSYNEQFF
TRBJ2-3,NA,NA,TRBV5-1,TGCGCCAGCAGCGGCCAAGATACGCAGTATTTT,CASSGQDTQYF
TRBJ2-1,NA,few,TRBV6-2/TRBV6-3,TGTGCCAGCAGTTACTGGGGGAGAACGAATGAGCAGTTCTTC,CASSYWGRTNEQFF
TRBJ2-4,NA,few,TRBV20-1,TGCAGTGCTATCACGGGGGGCCGTCGAGACATTCAGTACTTC,CSAITGGRRDIQYF
TRBJ1-2,NA,few,TRBV6-5,TGTGCCAGCAGTTACACCGCCCGACAGGTTGACGGCTACACCTTC,CASSYTARQVDGYTF
TRBJ2-1,NA,NA,TRBV7-2,TGTGCCAGCAGCCTGGACTGTTCTAGGCGGTTCTTC,CASSLDCSRRFF
TRBJ1-1,NA,few,TRBV12-3/TRBV12-4,TGTGCCAGCAGTGGCCGGGGGGCGCCCACTGAAGCTTTCTTT,CASSGRGAPTEAFF
TRBJ1-1,NA,NA,TRBV19,TGTGCCAGTATAGGGAGCACTGAAGCTTTCTTT,CASIGSTEAFF
TRBJ2-7,NA,many,TRBV11-2,TGTGCCAGCAGCTTAGATTGGGTTTACGGGACCGACTACGAGCAGTACTTC,CASSLDWVYGTDYEQYF
TRBJ2-1,TRBD2,NA,TRBV4-1,TGCGCCAGCAGCCAACACCCCCCTAGCGGGGGGGCTTCGGAGCAGTTCTTC,CASSQHPPSGGASEQFF
TRBJ1-4,TRBD1,many,TRBV5-5,TGTGCCAGCAGCCTACCGGGACAGGGGCTACCAAATGAAAAACTGTTTTTT,CASSLPGQGLPNEKLFF
TRBJ2-1,TRBD2,few,TRBV20-1,TGCAGTGCCACCCCAGTAGCGGGGCCCTACAATGAGCAGTTCTTC,CSATPVAGPYNEQFF
TRBJ1-1,NA,NA,TRBV7-9,TGTGCCAGCAGCTTAGACACGCACACTGAAGCTTTCTTT,CASSLDTHTEAFF
TRBJ2-1,NA,few,TRBV6-6,TGTGCCAGTGTTACGAGGGAGGGGGATGAGCAGTTCTTC,CASVTREGDEQFF